The following is a T cell receptor (beta chain) sequence with its context. The data belong to a study of T-cell memory formation after mild COVID-19. Whole-study context: Most TCR clusters belonged to a single donor.

TCRdb processed the 5' RACE reads anew with MiXCR; each CDR3 protein has one entry. Altogether 120,000 or so distinct CDR3 sequences are present, 15% to 20% being singletons, with the ten largest covering roughly 5.3%. Trimming shortened V by 6 bases and J by 0 bases, and 9 bases separated the two germline ends. The CDR3 contains 14 residues. This TCR derives from a young man who had mild COVID-19 (a few samples of this study predate the infection). Cell type and time point are not known. Sequencing was done on a sample of PBMCs or a T cell subset sorted from them (not recorded which). The chain is built from TRBV12-3 or TRBV12-4 and TRBJ1-5; D gene unclear. The CDR3 is CASRTEYSNQPQHF. The CDR3 DNA sequence: TGTGCCAGCAGAACAGAGTATAGCAATCAGCCCCAGCATTTT.